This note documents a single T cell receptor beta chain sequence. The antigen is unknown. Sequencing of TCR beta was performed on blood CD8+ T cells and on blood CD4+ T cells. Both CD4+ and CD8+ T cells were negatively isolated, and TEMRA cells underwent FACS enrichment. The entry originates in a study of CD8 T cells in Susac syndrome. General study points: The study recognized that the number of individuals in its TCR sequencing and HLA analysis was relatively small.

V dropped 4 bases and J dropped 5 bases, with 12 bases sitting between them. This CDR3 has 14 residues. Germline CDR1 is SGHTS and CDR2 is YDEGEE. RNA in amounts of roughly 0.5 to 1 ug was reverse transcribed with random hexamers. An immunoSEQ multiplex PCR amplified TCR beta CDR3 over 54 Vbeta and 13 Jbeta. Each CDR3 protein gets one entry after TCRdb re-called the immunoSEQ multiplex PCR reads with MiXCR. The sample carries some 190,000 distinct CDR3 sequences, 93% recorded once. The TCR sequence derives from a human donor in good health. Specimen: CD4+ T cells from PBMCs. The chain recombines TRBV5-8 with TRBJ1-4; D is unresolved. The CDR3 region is CASSLMGNNEKLFF. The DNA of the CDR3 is TGTGCCAGCAGCCTCATGGGGAACAATGAAAAACTGTTTTTT.